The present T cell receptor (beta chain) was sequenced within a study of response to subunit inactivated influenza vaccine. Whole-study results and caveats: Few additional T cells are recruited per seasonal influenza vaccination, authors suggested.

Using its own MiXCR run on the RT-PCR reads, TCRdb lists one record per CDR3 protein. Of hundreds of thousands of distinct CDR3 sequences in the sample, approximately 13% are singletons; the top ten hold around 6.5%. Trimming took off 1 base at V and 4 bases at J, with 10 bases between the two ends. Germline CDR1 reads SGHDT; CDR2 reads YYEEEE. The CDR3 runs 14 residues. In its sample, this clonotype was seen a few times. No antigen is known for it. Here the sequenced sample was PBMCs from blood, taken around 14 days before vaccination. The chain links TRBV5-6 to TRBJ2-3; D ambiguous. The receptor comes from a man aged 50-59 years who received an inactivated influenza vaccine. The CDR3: CASSLPLSADTQYF. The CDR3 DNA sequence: TGTGCCAGCAGCTTGCCATTGTCGGCAGATACGCAGTATTTT.